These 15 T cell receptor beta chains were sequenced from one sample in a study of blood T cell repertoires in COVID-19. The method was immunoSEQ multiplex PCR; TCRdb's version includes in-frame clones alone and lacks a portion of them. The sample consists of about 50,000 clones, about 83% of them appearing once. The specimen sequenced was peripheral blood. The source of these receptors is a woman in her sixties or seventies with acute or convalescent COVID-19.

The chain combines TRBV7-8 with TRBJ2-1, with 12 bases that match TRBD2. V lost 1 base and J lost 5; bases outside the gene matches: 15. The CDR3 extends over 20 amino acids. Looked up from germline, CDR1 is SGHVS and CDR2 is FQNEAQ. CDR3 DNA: TGTGCCAGCAGCTTAGAGATAAGACTAGCGGGAGCCCGTCGGCACAATGAGCAGTTCTTC. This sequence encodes CASSLEIRLAGARRHNEQFF.

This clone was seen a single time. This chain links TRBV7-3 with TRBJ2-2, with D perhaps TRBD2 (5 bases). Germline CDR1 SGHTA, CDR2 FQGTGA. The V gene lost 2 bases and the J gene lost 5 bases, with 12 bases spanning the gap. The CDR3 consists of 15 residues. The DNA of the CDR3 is TGTGCCAGCAGCTTATCTAGCCCGGGAACCGGGGAGCTGTTTTTT. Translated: CASSLSSPGTGELFF.

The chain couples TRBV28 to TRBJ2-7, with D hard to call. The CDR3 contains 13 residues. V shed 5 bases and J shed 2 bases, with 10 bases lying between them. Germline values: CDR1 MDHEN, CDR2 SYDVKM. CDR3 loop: CASSLPRPYEQYF. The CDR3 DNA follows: TGTGCCAGCAGTCTCCCGAGGCCCTACGAGCAGTACTTC.

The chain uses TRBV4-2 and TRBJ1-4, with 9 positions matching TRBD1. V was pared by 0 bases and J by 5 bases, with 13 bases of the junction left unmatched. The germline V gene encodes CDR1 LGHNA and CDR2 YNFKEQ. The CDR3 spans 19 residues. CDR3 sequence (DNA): TGTGCCAGCAGCCAAGATCCCAATATTGACGACAGGGGGAATGAAAAACTGTTTTTT. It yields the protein CASSQDPNIDDRGNEKLFF.

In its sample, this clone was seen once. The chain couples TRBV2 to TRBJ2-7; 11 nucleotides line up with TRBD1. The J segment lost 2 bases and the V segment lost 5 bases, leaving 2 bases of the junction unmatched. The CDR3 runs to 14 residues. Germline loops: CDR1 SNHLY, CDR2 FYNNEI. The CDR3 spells CASSRDRGTYEQYF. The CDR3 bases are TGTGCCAGCAGTAGGGACAGGGGGACCTACGAGCAGTACTTC.

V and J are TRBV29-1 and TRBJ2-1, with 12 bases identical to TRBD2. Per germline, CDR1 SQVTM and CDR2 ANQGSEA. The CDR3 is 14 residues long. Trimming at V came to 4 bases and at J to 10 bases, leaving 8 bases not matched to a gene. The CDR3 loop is CSVGLAGGPAEQFF. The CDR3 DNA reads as TGCAGCGTTGGCCTAGCGGGGGGGCCGGCGGAGCAGTTCTTC.

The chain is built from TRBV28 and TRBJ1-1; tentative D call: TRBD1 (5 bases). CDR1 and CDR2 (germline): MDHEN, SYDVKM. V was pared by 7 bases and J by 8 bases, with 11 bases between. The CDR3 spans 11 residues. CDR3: CASTKQVEAFF. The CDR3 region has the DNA TGTGCCAGCACCAAACAGGTGGAAGCTTTCTTT.

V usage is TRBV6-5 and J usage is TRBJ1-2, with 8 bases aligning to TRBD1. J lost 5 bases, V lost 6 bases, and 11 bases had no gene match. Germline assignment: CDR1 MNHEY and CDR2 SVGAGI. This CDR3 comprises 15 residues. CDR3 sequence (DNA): TGTGCCAGCAGCCCACCGGGACAGGACCATTATGGCTACACCTTC. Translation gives CASSPPGQDHYGYTF.

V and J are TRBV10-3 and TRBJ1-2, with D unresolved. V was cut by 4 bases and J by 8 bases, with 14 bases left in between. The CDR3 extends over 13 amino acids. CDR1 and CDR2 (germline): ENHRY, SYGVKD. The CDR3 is CAISGDSLRGYTF. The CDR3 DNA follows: TGTGCCATCAGTGGAGACTCCCTCCGGGGCTACACCTTC.

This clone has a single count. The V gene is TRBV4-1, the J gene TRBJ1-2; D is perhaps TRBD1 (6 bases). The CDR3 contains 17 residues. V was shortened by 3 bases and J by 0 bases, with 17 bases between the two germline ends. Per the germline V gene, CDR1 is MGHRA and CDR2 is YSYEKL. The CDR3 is CASSQDPRQVANYGYTF. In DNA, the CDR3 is TGCGCCAGCAGCCAGGACCCGAGACAGGTAGCTAACTATGGCTACACCTTC.

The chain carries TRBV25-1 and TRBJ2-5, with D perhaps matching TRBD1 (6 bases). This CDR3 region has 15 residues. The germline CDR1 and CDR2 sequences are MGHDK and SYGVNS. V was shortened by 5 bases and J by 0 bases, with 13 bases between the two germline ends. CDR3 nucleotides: TGTGCCAGCAGTCCATTGGGGGCGGACCAAGAGACCCAGTACTTC. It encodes CASSPLGADQETQYF.

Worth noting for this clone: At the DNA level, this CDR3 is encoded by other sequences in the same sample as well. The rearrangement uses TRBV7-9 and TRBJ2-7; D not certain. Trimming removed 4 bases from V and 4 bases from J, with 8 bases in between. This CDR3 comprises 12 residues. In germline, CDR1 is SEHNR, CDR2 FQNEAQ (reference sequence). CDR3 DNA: TGTGCCAGCAGCTCCAGGATTTACGAGCAGTACTTC. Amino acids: CASSSRIYEQYF. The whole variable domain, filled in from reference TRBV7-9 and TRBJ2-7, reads DTGVSQNPRHKITKRGQNVTFRCDPISEHNRLYWYRQTLGQGPEFLTYFQNEAQLEKSRLLSDRFSAERPKGSFSTLEIQRTEQGDSAMYLCASSSRIYEQYFGPGTRLTVT.

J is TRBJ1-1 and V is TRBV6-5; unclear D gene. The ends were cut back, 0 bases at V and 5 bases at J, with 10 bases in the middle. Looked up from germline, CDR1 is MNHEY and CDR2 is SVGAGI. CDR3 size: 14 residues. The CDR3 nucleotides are TGTGCCAGCAGTTACTCATCTCATCGGACTGAAGCTTTCTTT. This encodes CASSYSSHRTEAFF.

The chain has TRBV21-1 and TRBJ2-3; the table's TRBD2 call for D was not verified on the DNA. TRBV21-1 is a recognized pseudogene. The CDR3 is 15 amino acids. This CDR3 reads CASPGLAGVTDTQYF. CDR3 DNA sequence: TGTGCCAGCCCCGGACTAGCGGGGGTAACAGATACGCAGTATTTT.

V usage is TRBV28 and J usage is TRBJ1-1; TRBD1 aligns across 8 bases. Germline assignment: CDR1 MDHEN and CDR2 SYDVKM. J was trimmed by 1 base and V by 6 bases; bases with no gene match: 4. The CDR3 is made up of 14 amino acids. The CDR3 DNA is TGTGCCAGCAGATCAACAGGGGGGAACACTGAAGCTTTCTTT. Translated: CASRSTGGNTEAFF.